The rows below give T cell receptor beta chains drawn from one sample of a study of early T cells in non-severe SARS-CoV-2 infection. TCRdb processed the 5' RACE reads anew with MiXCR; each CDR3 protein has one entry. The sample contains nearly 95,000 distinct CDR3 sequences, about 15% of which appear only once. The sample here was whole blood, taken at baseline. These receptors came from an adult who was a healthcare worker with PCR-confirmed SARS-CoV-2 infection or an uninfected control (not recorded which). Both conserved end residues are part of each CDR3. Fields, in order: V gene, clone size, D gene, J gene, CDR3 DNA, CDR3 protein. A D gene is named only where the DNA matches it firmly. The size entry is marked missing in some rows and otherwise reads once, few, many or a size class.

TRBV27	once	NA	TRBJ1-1	TGTGCCAGCAGTTTATGGGGAAATGATATCACTGAAGCTTTCTTT	CASSLWGNDITEAFF
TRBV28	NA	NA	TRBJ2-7	TGTGCCAGCAGTTTGGGAGAGACAGCCGAGCAGTACTTC	CASSLGETAEQYF
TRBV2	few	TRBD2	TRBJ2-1	TGTGCCAGCGACACTAGCGGGGGCAATGAGCAGTTCTTC	CASDTSGGNEQFF
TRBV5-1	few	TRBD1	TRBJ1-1	TGCGCCAGCAGCATGACAGGGCCATATCCTGAAGCTTTCTTT	CASSMTGPYPEAFF
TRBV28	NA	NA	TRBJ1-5	TGTGCCAGCAGTTTCCCCCTCTACAGGGAAAGCAATCAGCCCCAGCATTTT	CASSFPLYRESNQPQHF
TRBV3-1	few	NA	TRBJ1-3	TGTGCCAGCAGCGGGTACGGGATCTCTGGAAACACCATATATTTT	CASSGYGISGNTIYF
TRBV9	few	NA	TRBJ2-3	TGTGCCAGCAGCGTAGGAGACGTAGCAGATACGCAGTATTTT	CASSVGDVADTQYF
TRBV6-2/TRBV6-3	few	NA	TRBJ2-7	TGTGCCAGCAGTTACTCGACCGGAGGATACGAGCAGTACTTC	CASSYSTGGYEQYF
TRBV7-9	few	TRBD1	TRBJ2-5	TGTGCCAGCAGCTCGCAAAACCCCCGGGACAGGGTATGG	CASSSQNPRDRVW
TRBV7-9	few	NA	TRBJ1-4	TGTGCCAGCAGCTTACGAGCAACTAATGAAAAACTGTTTTTT	CASSLRATNEKLFF
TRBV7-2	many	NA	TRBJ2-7	TGTGCCAGCAGCGTGGAGGCCCTATACGAGCAGTACTTC	CASSVEALYEQYF
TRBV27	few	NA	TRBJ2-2	TGTGCCAGCAGTCCTTACCCTTTGTGGACCGGGGAGCTGTTTTTT	CASSPYPLWTGELFF
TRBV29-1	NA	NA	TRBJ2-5	TGCAGCGTTGGGGCGGGGAGAGAGACCCAGTACTTC	CSVGAGRETQYF
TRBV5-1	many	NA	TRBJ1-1	TGCGCCAGCAGCTTGAGCAGCATGAACACTGAAGCTTTCTTT	CASSLSSMNTEAFF
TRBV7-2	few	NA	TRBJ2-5	TGTGCCAGCAGCTTACCCAGGGGAGAGACCCAGTACTTC	CASSLPRGETQYF
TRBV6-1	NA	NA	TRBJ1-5	TGTGCCAGCACCCGAGGCTATAATCAGCCCCAGCATTTT	CASTRGYNQPQHF
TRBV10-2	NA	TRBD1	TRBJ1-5	TGCGCCAGCAGTAAGGACAGGGGAGGACAGCCCCAGCATTTT	CASSKDRGGQPQHF
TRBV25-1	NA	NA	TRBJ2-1	TGTGCCAGCAGTTTGGACAGCCTCAATGAGCAGTTCTTC	CASSLDSLNEQFF
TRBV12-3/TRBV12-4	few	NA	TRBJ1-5	TGTGCCAGCAGGACGAGGGCTCACCAGCCCCAGCATTTT	CASRTRAHQPQHF
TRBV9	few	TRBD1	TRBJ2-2	TGTGCCAGCAGCGGCCCGACAGGGCTGGGCGGGGAGCTGTTTTTT	CASSGPTGLGGELFF
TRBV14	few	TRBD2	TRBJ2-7	TGTGCCAGCAGCCAAGGGGTAGCGGGAGGGCCGATCTACGAGCAGTACTTC	CASSQGVAGGPIYEQYF
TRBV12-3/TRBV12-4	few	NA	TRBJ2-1	TGTGCCAGCAGGAGTTACGGGGATGAGCAGTTCTTC	CASRSYGDEQFF
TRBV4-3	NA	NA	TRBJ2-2	TGCGCCAGCAGCCAAGATCCAGTGACCGGGGAGCTGTTTTTT	CASSQDPVTGELFF
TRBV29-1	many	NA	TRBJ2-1	TGCAGCGCCCCCGTCCCGGGAGTCTCCTACAATGAGCAGTTCTTC	CSAPVPGVSYNEQFF